These 32 T cell receptor beta chains were all obtained from the same sample, sequenced in a study of blood T cell repertoires in COVID-19. Repertoires were generated with immunoSEQ multiplex PCR, while TCRdb's copy carries only in-frame clones and drops some. The table records tens of thousands of clones, roughly 83% of them present only once. The sample comprised peripheral blood. These receptors came from a man between 65 and 85 years old with acute or convalescent COVID-19.

The V gene is TRBV5-5, the J gene TRBJ1-5; D is ambiguous. Trimming cost V 0 bases and J 0 bases, with 7 bases left between them. The CDR3 extends over 15 amino acids. Germline CDR1 SGHKS, CDR2 YYEKEE (reference sequence). The CDR3 is CASSLGGDSNQPQHF. CDR3 in DNA: TGTGCCAGCAGCTTGGGCGGGGATAGCAATCAGCCCCAGCATTTT.

The count of this clone is one. V and J are TRBV5-6 and TRBJ1-5, with unresolved D. Trimming shortened V by 2 bases and J by 0 bases, and 9 bases separated the two germline ends. Germline V gene lookup returns CDR1 SGHDT and CDR2 YYEEEE. The CDR3 runs to 15 residues. CDR3 coding DNA: TGTGCCAGCAGCTTCGCGCTTATTAGCAATCAGCCCCAGCATTTT. This sequence encodes CASSFALISNQPQHF. Filled out from reference TRBV5-6 and TRBJ1-5, the complete variable domain reads DAGVTQSPTHLIKTRGQQVTLRCSPKSGHDTVSWYQQALGQGPQFIFQYYEEEERQRGNFPDRFSGHQFPNYSSELNVNALLLGDSALYLCASSFALISNQPQHFGDGTRLSIL.

The CDR3 spells CASSYRDRGWELFF. CDR3 bases: TGTGCCAGCAGCTACCGGGACAGGGGATGGGAGCTGTTTTTT. V and J are TRBV6-5 and TRBJ2-2; 10 positions match TRBD1. Germline trimming cut 6 bases from V and 9 bases from J; bases unmatched to any gene: 7. The CDR3 contains 14 residues. CDR1 MNHEY and CDR2 SVGAGI come from the germline V gene.

The V and J genes are TRBV28 and TRBJ2-2; 7 nucleotides agree with TRBD1. The trim removed 3 bases at V and 5 bases at J, leaving 6 bases unmatched. Germline values: CDR1 MDHEN, CDR2 SYDVKM. This CDR3 spans 15 amino acids. The CDR3 nucleotides read TGTGCCAGCAGTTTTAGGACAGGCGTAACCGGGGAGCTGTTTTTT. This encodes CASSFRTGVTGELFF.

V and J are TRBV10-2 and TRBJ2-1, with D unresolved. In germline, CDR1 is WSHSY, CDR2 SAAADI. The CDR3 contains 14 residues. Trimming removed 2 bases from V and 0 bases from J, with 5 bases in between. This CDR3 is CASSEILSYNEQFF. DNA for the CDR3: TGCGCCAGCAGTGAGATCCTCTCCTACAATGAGCAGTTCTTC.

J is TRBJ2-1 and V is TRBV7-9, with 7 positions matching TRBD2. Germline lookup yields CDR1 SEHNR and CDR2 FQNEAQ (reference sequence). This CDR3 is 13 amino acids long. The V and J ends lost 5 bases and 14 bases, in that order; junction bases with no gene match: 12. The DNA for the CDR3 is TGTGCCAGCAGCCCTGATGGAAGCGGGAAAGAGTTCTTC. The encoded protein is CASSPDGSGKEFF.

This clone has more than one count but fewer than ten. The chain joins TRBV2 to TRBJ1-1; D unresolved. CDR3 size: 14 residues. CDR1 and CDR2 from the germline V gene are SNHLY and FYNNEI. V shed 3 bases and J shed 0 bases, with 8 bases lying between them. In DNA, the CDR3 is TGTGCCAGCAGTGAGTGGGAGATGAACACTGAAGCTTTCTTT. Protein product: CASSEWEMNTEAFF.

This clone has just one count. V gene TRBV4-1 combines with J gene TRBJ2-7; TRBD1 is a possible D gene (5 bases). The CDR3 sequence is 14 residues long. CDR1 and CDR2 (germline): MGHRA, YSYEKL. Trimming stripped 1 base from V and 4 bases from J, with 11 bases between. The CDR3 nucleotides are TGCGCCAGCAGCCAAGGGACAAGGGTTTACGAGCAGTACTTC. Protein: CASSQGTRVYEQYF.

This chain connects TRBV3-1 (or the pseudogene TRBV3-2) to TRBJ2-7, with no clear D. This CDR3 has 13 amino acids. Germline V gives CDR1 LGHDT, CDR2 YNNKEL (reference sequence). With 2 bases removed from V and 3 bases from J, the gap between germline ends came to 8 bases. CDR3 nucleotide sequence: TGTGCCAGCAGCCAACGAAGCAACTACGAGCAGTACTTC. The encoded protein is CASSQRSNYEQYF.

The rearrangement uses TRBV12-1 and TRBJ2-1; the DNA was not compared with TRBD2, the D call given in the table. TRBV12-1 is a listed pseudogene. CDR3 length: 15 residues. The CDR3 spells CASSLLAPIYNEQFF. The CDR3 DNA is TGTGCCAGCAGCCTCTTAGCGCCCATTTACAATGAGCAGTTCTTC.

The V gene is TRBV9, the J gene TRBJ2-2; 8 nucleotides match TRBD1. V shed 2 bases and J 7 bases; nucleotides not matched to a gene: 7. The germline V gene encodes CDR1 SGDLS and CDR2 YYNGEE. The CDR3 spans 15 residues. The CDR3 region has the DNA TGTGCCAGCAGCGTCGGACAGGGCGATATCGGGGAGCTGTTTTTT. Encoded protein: CASSVGQGDIGELFF.

The rearrangement links TRBV6-5 to TRBJ2-1; TRBD2 is a possible D gene (5 bases). The CDR3 has 12 amino acids. From germline, CDR1 is MNHEY and CDR2 SVGAGI. V lost 5 bases and J lost 7, with 9 bases in between. CDR3: CASSTSQNEQFF. CDR3 in DNA: TGTGCCAGCAGTACTAGTCAAAATGAGCAGTTCTTC.

The gene calls are TRBV3-1 (or the pseudogene TRBV3-2) and TRBJ1-6, with 7 positions matching TRBD1. The junction had 10 bases not matched to a gene; V was cut back by 1 base and J by 13 bases. This CDR3 is 15 amino acids long. Germline lookup yields CDR1 LGHDT and CDR2 YNNKEL (reference sequence). CDR3 bases: TGTGCCAGCAGCCAAGGGACAGGCGAAAACTCGCCCCTCCACTTT. Translated: CASSQGTGENSPLHF.

The rearrangement uses TRBV2 and TRBJ1-5; 7 positions agree with TRBD1. Germline V gene lookup returns CDR1 SNHLY and CDR2 FYNNEI. V lost 4 bases, J lost 6 bases, and 6 bases stayed unmatched. This CDR3 has 14 residues. This CDR3 reads CASSGQGGGQPQHF. In nucleotides, the CDR3 is TGTGCCAGCAGTGGACAGGGTGGTGGTCAGCCCCAGCATTTT.

CDR3 region: CATRAAPGGAGNQPQHF. The CDR3 DNA reads as TGTGCCACCAGGGCAGCGCCAGGGGGCGCGGGCAATCAGCCCCAGCATTTT. The rearrangement links TRBV15 to TRBJ1-5, with 8 bases matching TRBD1. The junction had 12 bases not matched to a gene; V was cut back by 6 bases and J by 2 bases. Germline loops: CDR1 LNHNV, CDR2 YYDKDF (reference sequence). The CDR3 length is 17 residues.

This sequence joins TRBV5-1 and TRBJ2-5, with a weak D call TRBD2 (5 bases). Trimming cost V 3 bases and J 4 bases, with 10 bases left between them. Germline loops: CDR1 SGHRS, CDR2 YFSETQ. The CDR3 length is 13 residues. Written as DNA, the CDR3 is TGCGCCAGCAGCTCAAACCTAGCAGAGACCCAGTACTTC. Translating gives CASSSNLAETQYF.

The genes are TRBV5-6 and TRBJ1-1; no clear D gene. The germline CDR1 and CDR2 sequences are SGHDT and YYEEEE. CDR3 length: 14 amino acids. Trimming took 0 bases from V and 3 from J, leaving 9 bases between them. DNA of the CDR3: TGTGCCAGCAGCTTGGGAGGGTTGGACACTGAAGCTTTCTTT. Encoded protein: CASSLGGLDTEAFF.

The rearrangement links TRBV4-3 to TRBJ2-5, with a possible D match to TRBD2 (5 bases). The CDR3 is 14 residues long. Germline CDR1 LGHNA, CDR2 YSLEER. V was cut by 1 base and J by 5 bases, with 11 bases left in between. CDR3 coding DNA: TGCGCCAGCAGCCAAGTGGGGTCTAGCGAGACCCAGTACTTC. The encoded protein is CASSQVGSSETQYF.

The chain combines TRBV7-2 with TRBJ2-5; 8 bases align to TRBD1. The V and J ends lost 1 base and 0 bases, in that order; junction bases with no gene match: 4. The CDR3 length is 16 residues. Germline CDR1 reads SGHTA; CDR2 reads FQGNSA. In nucleotides, the CDR3 is TGTGCCAGCAGCTTAGTGGGACAGGCCTACCAAGAGACCCAGTACTTC. Translation: CASSLVGQAYQETQYF. Using reference TRBV7-2 and TRBJ2-5 for the parts outside the CDR3, the full variable domain is GAGVSQSPSNKVTEKGKDVELRCDPISGHTALYWYRQSLGQGLEFLIYFQGNSAPDKSGLPSDRFSAERTGGSVSTLTIQRTQQEDSAVYLCASSLVGQAYQETQYFGPGTRLLVL.

V gene TRBV18 combines with J gene TRBJ2-3; TRBD2 matches at 10 bases. V shed 0 bases, J shed 4 bases, and the junction held 7 bases outside the gene matches. The V gene's germline CDR1 is KGHSH and CDR2 LQKENI. There are 17 residues in the CDR3. This chain's CDR3 is CASSPPLLAGAADTQYF. CDR3 DNA sequence: TGTGCCAGCTCACCACCTCTTCTAGCGGGAGCGGCAGATACGCAGTATTTT.

This sequence joins TRBV11-2 and TRBJ2-5, with a weak D call TRBD1 (5 bases). CDR3 length: 15 amino acids. The germline CDR1 and CDR2 sequences are SGHAT and FQNNGV. Trimming took off 1 base at V and 3 bases at J, with 12 bases between the two ends. The CDR3, as DNA: TGTGCCAGCAGCTTAGGAGGCGCAGGGAAAGAGACCCAGTACTTC. Amino acid sequence: CASSLGGAGKETQYF.

The J gene is TRBJ1-2, the V gene TRBV3-1 (or the pseudogene TRBV3-2), with unresolved D. The CDR3 length is 14 residues. The V end was cut by 4 bases, the J end by 8 bases, with 17 bases between. The germline gives CDR1 LGHDT, CDR2 YNNKEL (reference sequence). DNA of the CDR3: TGTGCCAGCAGCCGCGGCCAGAAAACCGGCGGCTACACCTTC. It encodes CASSRGQKTGGYTF.

The rearrangement uses TRBV19 and TRBJ2-3; 9 nucleotides line up with TRBD2. Per the germline V gene, CDR1 is LNHDA and CDR2 is SQIVND (reference sequence). The CDR3 is made up of 14 amino acids. V lost 4 bases and J lost 6; bases outside the gene matches: 5. The CDR3 nucleotides are TGTGCCAGTAGTAGGACTAGCGTCCGGGATACGCAGTATTTT. This codes for CASSRTSVRDTQYF.

This clone was detected a few times. This chain connects TRBV7-8 to TRBJ1-1, with 7 bases matching TRBD1. J was trimmed by 1 base and V by 1 base; bases with no gene match: 15. This CDR3 has 19 residues. Germline CDR1 is SGHVS and CDR2 is FQNEAQ. The CDR3 is CASSLVFSTGRSSNTEAFF. The CDR3 bases are TGTGCCAGCAGCTTAGTTTTCTCGACAGGGAGAAGTTCGAACACTGAAGCTTTCTTT.

The chain links TRBV25-1 to TRBJ2-7; 10 bases agree with TRBD1. With 4 bases clipped from V and 2 bases from J, the junction kept 5 bases outside the gene matches. The V gene's germline CDR1 is MGHDK and CDR2 SYGVNS. The CDR3 covers 15 residues. This CDR3 reads CASSGQGARAYEQYF. Written as DNA, the CDR3 is TGTGCCAGCAGTGGACAGGGGGCACGAGCCTACGAGCAGTACTTC.

The chain employs TRBV19 and TRBJ1-1, with D hard to call. Germline V gives CDR1 LNHDA, CDR2 SQIVND (reference sequence). Deletions cut 7 bases from V and 1 base from J, with 10 bases between. The CDR3 runs to 13 residues. CDR3 sequence: CASTSPRNTEAFF. CDR3 coding DNA: TGTGCCAGTACCTCCCCCCGGAACACTGAAGCTTTCTTT.

This chain joins TRBV11-2 and TRBJ1-2; unclear D gene. CDR3 length: 13 residues. The germline CDR1 and CDR2 sequences are SGHAT and FQNNGV. Trimming left V 1 base short and J 4 bases short, with 7 bases between. The CDR3 sequence: CASSLAVAYGYTF. The CDR3 region has the DNA TGTGCCAGCAGCTTAGCGGTAGCCTATGGCTACACCTTC.

This clone appeared a few times. This chain uses TRBV30 with TRBJ2-7, with 7 nucleotides matching TRBD2. V lost 3 bases to trimming and J lost 5 bases; unmatched junction nucleotides: 10. Germline V gene lookup returns CDR1 GTSNPN and CDR2 SVGIG (reference sequence). This CDR3 is built from 14 residues. CDR3 residues: CAWSTLSGYNEQYF. The CDR3 region has the DNA TGTGCCTGGAGCACCCTTAGCGGGTACAACGAGCAGTACTTC.

V is TRBV7-2 and J is TRBJ1-2; no firm D call. CDR1 is SGHTA and CDR2 is FQGNSA in the germline V gene. The CDR3 consists of 15 residues. V shed 1 base and J shed 0 bases, with 9 bases lying between them. The CDR3 is CASSLDSSSNYGYTF. In nucleotides, the CDR3 is TGTGCCAGCAGCTTAGATTCTAGCTCTAACTATGGCTACACCTTC.

V usage is TRBV5-1 and J usage is TRBJ2-5, with 8 bases aligning to TRBD2. The germline V gene has CDR1 SGHRS and CDR2 YFSETQ. After removal of 3 bases from V and 9 bases from J, the junction contained 16 bases not matched to a gene. The length of the CDR3 is 16 residues. The CDR3 loop is CASSSLSSTGRAPQYF. The DNA of the CDR3 is TGCGCCAGCAGCTCCTTGTCTTCCACCGGGAGGGCGCCCCAGTACTTC.

This clone was observed a handful of times. The V and J genes are TRBV30 and TRBJ2-5, with 9 bases that match TRBD1. The CDR3 has 12 amino acids. Germline assignment: CDR1 GTSNPN and CDR2 SVGIG (reference sequence). The ends lost 5 bases at V and 2 bases at J; junction bases unmatched: 0. The CDR3 bases are TGTGCCTGGGACAGGGGGCAAGAGACCCAGTACTTC. Protein product: CAWDRGQETQYF.

The CDR3 nucleotides read TGTGCCAGCAGTTACTCGTCAGGGGCCGGGGAGCTGTTTTTT. Amino acid sequence: CASSYSSGAGELFF. This chain connects TRBV6-5 to TRBJ2-2; D possibly corresponds to TRBD1 (6 bases). V was clipped by 0 bases and J by 6 bases, with 8 bases between them. The CDR3 consists of 14 residues. The germline CDR1 and CDR2 sequences are MNHEY and SVGAGI.